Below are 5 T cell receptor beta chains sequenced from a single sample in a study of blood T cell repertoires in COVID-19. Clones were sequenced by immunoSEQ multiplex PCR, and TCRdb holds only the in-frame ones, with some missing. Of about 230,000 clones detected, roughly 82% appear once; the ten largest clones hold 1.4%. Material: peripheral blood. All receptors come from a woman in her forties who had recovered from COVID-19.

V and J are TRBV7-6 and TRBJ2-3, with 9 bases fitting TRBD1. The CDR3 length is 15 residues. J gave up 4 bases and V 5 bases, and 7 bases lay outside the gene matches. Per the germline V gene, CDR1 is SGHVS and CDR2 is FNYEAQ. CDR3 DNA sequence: TGTGCCAGCAGCACGTGGACAGGGGAGGCAGATACGCAGTATTTT. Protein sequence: CASSTWTGEADTQYF.

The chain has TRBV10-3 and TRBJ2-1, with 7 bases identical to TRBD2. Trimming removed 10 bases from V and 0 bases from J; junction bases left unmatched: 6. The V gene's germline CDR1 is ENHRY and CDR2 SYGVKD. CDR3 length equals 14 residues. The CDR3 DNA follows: TGTGCCACCGCCGGGGGGAACTCCTACAATGAGCAGTTCTTC. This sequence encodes CATAGGNSYNEQFF.

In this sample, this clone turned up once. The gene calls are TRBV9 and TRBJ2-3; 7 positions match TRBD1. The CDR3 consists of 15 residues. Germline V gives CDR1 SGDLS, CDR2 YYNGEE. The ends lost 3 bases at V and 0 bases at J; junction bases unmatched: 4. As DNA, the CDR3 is TGTGCCAGCAGCGGGGGACAGACTAGCACAGATACGCAGTATTTT. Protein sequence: CASSGGQTSTDTQYF.

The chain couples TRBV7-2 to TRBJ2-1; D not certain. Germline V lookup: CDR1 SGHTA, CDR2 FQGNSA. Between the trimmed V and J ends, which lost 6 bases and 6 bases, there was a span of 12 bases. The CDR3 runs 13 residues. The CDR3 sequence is CASSHPSGNEQFF. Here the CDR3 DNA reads TGTGCCAGCAGTCACCCCTCAGGCAATGAGCAGTTCTTC.

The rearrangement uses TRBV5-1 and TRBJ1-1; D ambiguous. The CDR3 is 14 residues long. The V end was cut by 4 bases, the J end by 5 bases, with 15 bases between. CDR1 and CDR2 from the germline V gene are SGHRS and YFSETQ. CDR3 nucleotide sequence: TGCGCCAGCAGCCCAACGAAGCTAGAGACTGAAGCTTTCTTT. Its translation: CASSPTKLETEAFF.